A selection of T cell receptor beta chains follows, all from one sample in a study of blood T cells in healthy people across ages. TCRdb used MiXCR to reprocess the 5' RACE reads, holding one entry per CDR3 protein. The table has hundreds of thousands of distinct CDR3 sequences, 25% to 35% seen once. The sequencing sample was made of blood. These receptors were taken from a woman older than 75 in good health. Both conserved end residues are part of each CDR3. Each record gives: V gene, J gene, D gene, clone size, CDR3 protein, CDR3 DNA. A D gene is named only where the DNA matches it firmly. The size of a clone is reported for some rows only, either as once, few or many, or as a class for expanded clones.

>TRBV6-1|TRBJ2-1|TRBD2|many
CASEIRGGLNEQFF
TGTGCCAGCGAAATCCGGGGGGGATTGAATGAGCAGTTCTTC
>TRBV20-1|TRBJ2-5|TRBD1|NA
CSATGTGIGETQYF
TGCAGTGCAACCGGGACAGGGATCGGGGAGACCCAGTACTTC
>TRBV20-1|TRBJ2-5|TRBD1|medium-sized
CSASNDRDRAQETQYF
TGCAGTGCTAGCAATGACCGGGACAGGGCCCAAGAGACCCAGTACTTC
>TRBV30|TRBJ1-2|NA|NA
CAWTKGVQFHGYTF
TGTGCCTGGACCAAGGGGGTGCAATTCCATGGCTACACCTTC
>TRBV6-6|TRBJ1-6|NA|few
CASSYSAQDIGVTLHF
TGTGCCAGCAGTTACTCGGCACAGGACATTGGTGTCACCCTCCACTTT
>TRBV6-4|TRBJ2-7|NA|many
CASSDSKPGASYEQYF
TGTGCCAGCAGTGACTCGAAGCCAGGGGCTTCCTACGAGCAGTACTTC
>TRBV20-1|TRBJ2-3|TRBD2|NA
CSASSGSGGTDTQYF
TGCAGTGCTAGTAGTGGTAGCGGGGGCACAGATACGCAGTATTTT
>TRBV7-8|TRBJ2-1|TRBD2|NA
CASSLGGTRSHEQFF
TGTGCCAGCAGCTTAGGCGGGACTAGGTCACATGAGCAGTTCTTC
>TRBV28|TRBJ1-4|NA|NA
CASSRPQWEKLFF
TGTGCCAGCAGTCGCCCCCAGTGGGAAAAACTGTTTTTT
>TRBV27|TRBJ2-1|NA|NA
CASKIRGLSYEQFF
TGTGCCAGCAAAATACGGGGGCTTTCCTACGAGCAGTTCTTC
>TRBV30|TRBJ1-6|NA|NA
CAWRVQGGFSPLHF
TGTGCCTGGAGGGTGCAGGGAGGTTTTTCACCCCTCCACTTT
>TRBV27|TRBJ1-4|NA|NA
CASSRDWRSEKLFF
TGTGCCAGCAGCCGGGACTGGAGAAGCGAAAAACTGTTTTTT
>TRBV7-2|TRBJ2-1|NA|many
CASSWSSYNEQFF
TGTGCCAGCAGCTGGAGCTCCTACAATGAGCAGTTCTTC
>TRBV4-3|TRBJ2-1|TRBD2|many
CASSQDEATSGDNEQFF
TGCGCCAGCAGCCAAGATGAGGCGACTAGCGGGGACAATGAGCAGTTCTTC
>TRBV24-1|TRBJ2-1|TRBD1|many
CATSDRTTGEGYNEQFF
TGTGCCACCAGTGATCGCACTACAGGGGAAGGCTACAATGAGCAGTTCTTC
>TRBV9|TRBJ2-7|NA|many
CASSVEQGSMQYF
TGTGCCAGCAGCGTAGAGCAGGGTTCTATGCAGTACTTC
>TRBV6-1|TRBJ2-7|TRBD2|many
CATRAPSGGSYEQYF
TGTGCCACCAGGGCCCCTAGCGGGGGTTCCTACGAGCAGTACTTC
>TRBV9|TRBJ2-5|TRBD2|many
CASTPGRLAGGLGETQYF
TGTGCCAGCACCCCAGGGAGGCTAGCGGGGGGGCTCGGAGAGACCCAGTACTTC
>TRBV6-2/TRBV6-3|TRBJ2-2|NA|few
CASSNGGRELFF
TGTGCCAGCAGTAACGGGGGCCGGGAGCTGTTTTTT
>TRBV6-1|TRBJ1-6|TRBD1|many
CASIGQGSSYNSPLHF
TGTGCCAGCATTGGACAGGGAAGCTCCTATAATTCACCCCTCCACTTT
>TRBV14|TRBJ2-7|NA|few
CASSPPGTISSEQYF
TGTGCCAGCAGCCCACCAGGGACCATCTCCTCCGAGCAGTACTTC
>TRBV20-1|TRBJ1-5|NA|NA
CSAQGRDQPQHF
TGCAGTGCACAGGGTCGGGATCAGCCCCAGCATTTT
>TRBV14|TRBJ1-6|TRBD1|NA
CASSNTGATPLHF
TGTGCCAGCAGCAACACAGGGGCGACACCCCTCCACTTT
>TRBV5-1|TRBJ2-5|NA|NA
CASSPRPVTGFGETQYF
TGCGCCAGCAGCCCTCGCCCCGTTACCGGCTTTGGAGAGACCCAGTACTTC
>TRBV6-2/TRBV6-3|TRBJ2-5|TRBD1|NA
CASSDPTGTHWGQYF
TGTGCCAGCAGTGATCCGACAGGGACCCACTGGGGGCAGTACTTC
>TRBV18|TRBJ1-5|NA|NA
CASSAPGPQHF
TGTGCCAGCTCAGCACCTGGACCCCAGCATTTT
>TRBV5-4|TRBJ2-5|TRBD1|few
CASSTRQGNNEQYF
TGTGCCAGCAGCACACGACAGGGGAACAATGAGCAGTACTTC
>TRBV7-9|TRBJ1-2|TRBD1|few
CASSPRQGLEYGYTF
TGTGCCAGCAGCCCCCGACAGGGCCTGGAGTATGGCTACACCTTC
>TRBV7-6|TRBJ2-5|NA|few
CASSSLWGPGGYLGETQYF
TGTGCCAGCAGCTCCCTCTGGGGTCCAGGGGGGTACCTCGGAGAGACCCAGTACTTC
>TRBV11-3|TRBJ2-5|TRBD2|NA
CASSFLLAGGPGATQYF
TGTGCCAGCAGCTTCCTCTTAGCGGGGGGGCCGGGAGCGACCCAGTACTTC
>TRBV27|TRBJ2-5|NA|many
CAPAGETQYF
TGTGCCCCAGCTGGAGAGACCCAGTACTTC
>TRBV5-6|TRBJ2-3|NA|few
CASSLRGTPSSTDTQYF
TGTGCCAGCAGCTTGCGTGGGACACCCAGTAGCACAGATACGCAGTATTTT
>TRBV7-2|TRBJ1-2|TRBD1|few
CASSLAHRGNNYGYTF
TGTGCCAGCAGCTTAGCCCACAGGGGGAATAACTATGGCTACACCTTC
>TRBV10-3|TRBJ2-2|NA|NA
CATAGWSSNTGELFF
TGTGCCACCGCGGGATGGTCTTCGAACACCGGGGAGCTGTTTTTT
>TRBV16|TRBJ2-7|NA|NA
CASSQSPEGTYEQYF
TGTGCCAGCAGCCAATCGCCGGAGGGGACCTACGAGCAGTACTTC
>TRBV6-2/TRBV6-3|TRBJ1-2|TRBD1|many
CASSYMDRALGGYTF
TGTGCCAGCAGTTATATGGACAGGGCTCTTGGAGGCTACACCTTC
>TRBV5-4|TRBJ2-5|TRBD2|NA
CASSPPARGGEETQYF
TGTGCCAGCAGCCCGCCAGCCCGGGGGGGCGAAGAGACCCAGTACTTC
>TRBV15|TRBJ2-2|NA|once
CATRPGRQNTGELFF
TGTGCCACCAGACCCGGCAGACAGAACACCGGGGAGCTGTTTTTT
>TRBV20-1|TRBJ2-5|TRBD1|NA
CSAPTDRGETQYF
TGCAGTGCTCCAACGGACAGGGGCGAGACCCAGTACTTC
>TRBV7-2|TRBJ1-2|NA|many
CASSLWEGSGYTF
TGTGCCAGCAGCCTGTGGGAGGGCAGCGGCTACACCTTC